The T cell receptor beta chain under discussion was sequenced for a study of CD8+ T cells in alopecia areata. This CDR3 is built from 13 residues. The V end was cut by 4 bases, the J end by 6 bases, with 12 bases between. CDR1 is GTSNPN, CDR2 SVGIG, per germline (reference sequence). TCR sequencing used cDNA made by reverse transcription of extracted RNA. Profiling relied on immunoSEQ multiplex PCR, and the TCRdb table lists in-frame clones only, not all of them. The data contain 180,000 or so clones, approximately 65% of them seen just once; the ten biggest clones take up approximately 10%. This receptor was identified in a human donor with alopecia areata. The specimen comprised CD8+ T cells sorted from blood, sampled at week 0. The chain joins TRBV30 to TRBJ2-2; perhaps TRBD2 as D (6 bases). The CDR3 coding sequence is TGTGCCTGGACAGGAGGGTACGCCGGGGAGCTGTTTTTT. It translates to CAWTGGYAGELFF. Supplemented by reference TRBV30 and TRBJ2-2, the full variable domain reads SQTIHQWPATLVQPVGSPLSLECTVEGTSNPNLYWYRQAAGRGLQLLFYSVGIGQISSEVPQNLSASRPQDRQFILSSKKLLLSDSGFYLCAWTGGYAGELFFGEGSRLTVL.